This entry features one TCR beta chain sequence. Its target is unknown. A junction boundary mismatches the germline segment, possibly from a read error. This sample was taken from a study of T and B cells in COVID-19 patients. Regarding the study as a whole: Active COVID-19 showed highly clonal TRB repertoires; recovery showed diversity and richness above healthy donors. No sequencing was yet done of CD4+, regulatory or CD8+ subsets, or of SARS-CoV-2-responsive or tetramer+ sorted cells.

Blood genomic DNA input for TRB amplification was roughly 230-550 ng. Multiplex PCR with BIOMED2 TRB-A/B primer pools amplified TRB rearrangements. MiXCR, run by TCRdb on the multiplex PCR reads, gives a single entry per CDR3 protein. The sample holds roughly 8,100 distinct CDR3 sequences; roughly 30% are singletons and the top ten take 15% to 20%. Germline CDR1 MNHEY, CDR2 SVGAGI. This CDR3 contains 14 residues. The sequenced sample was blood. This clonotype was obtained from a human donor with active COVID-19. This rearrangement joins TRBV6-5 to TRBJ1-2, with TRBD1 matching over 8 bases. The CDR3 nucleotides read TGTGCCATCAGTGGTCCCGGGACAGGCTATGGCTACACCTTC. This sequence encodes CAISGPGTGYGYTF.